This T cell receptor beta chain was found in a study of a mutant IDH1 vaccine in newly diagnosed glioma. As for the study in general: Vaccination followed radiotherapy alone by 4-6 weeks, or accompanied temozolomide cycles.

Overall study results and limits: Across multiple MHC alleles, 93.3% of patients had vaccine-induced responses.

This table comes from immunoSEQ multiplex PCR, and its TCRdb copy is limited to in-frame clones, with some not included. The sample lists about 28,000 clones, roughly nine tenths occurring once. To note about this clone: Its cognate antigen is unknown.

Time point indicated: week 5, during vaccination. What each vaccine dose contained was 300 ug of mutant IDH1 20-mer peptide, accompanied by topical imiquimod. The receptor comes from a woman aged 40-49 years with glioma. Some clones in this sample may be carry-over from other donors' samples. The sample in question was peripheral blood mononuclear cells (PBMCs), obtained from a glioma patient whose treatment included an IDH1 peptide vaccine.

This CDR3 is CASRRGEGDTQYF. The CDR3 DNA reads TGTGCCAGCAGGCGGGGGGAAGGAGATACGCAGTATTTT. The gene calls are TRBV6-5 and TRBJ2-3; 8 bases align to TRBD2. CDR1 and CDR2 from the germline V gene are MNHEY and SVGAGI. V gave up 6 bases and J gave up 5 bases; unmatched junction bases: 4. The CDR3 is 13 residues long.